This T cell receptor beta chain was captured by sequencing in a study of T cell repertoires in cytomegalovirus infection. Germline V gene data show CDR1 as SGHVS and CDR2 as FQNEAQ. Between the trimmed V and J ends, which lost 5 bases and 0 bases, there was a span of 11 bases. The CDR3 loop spans 15 amino acids. This clonotype occurred many times. TCRdb re-derived calls from the reads in MiXCR, one entry per CDR3 protein. This repertoire shows 200,000 or so distinct CDR3 sequences, roughly 30% found once; its top ten account for under 35%. Input material: PBMCs. The V call is TRBV7-8, the J call TRBJ1-3; D gene uncertain. The source is a human donor in good health (CMV status not recorded). Some clones in this sample may be carry-over from other donors' samples. CDR3 in amino acids: CASSIGQSSGNTIYF. The CDR3, as DNA: TGTGCCAGCAGCATTGGTCAGAGCTCTGGAAACACCATATATTTT.